These 12 T cell receptor beta chains share one sample of origin, sequenced in a study of blood T cell repertoires in COVID-19. Only in-frame clones appear in the TCRdb table, and some are missing; sequencing was by immunoSEQ multiplex PCR. The top ten clones hold over 1.5% of a sample with about 180,000 clones, about 80% of them seen once. Sequenced input: peripheral blood. Receptors were obtained from a human donor in a cohort sampled during active COVID-19.

The rearrangement joins TRBV28 to TRBJ2-4; 8 positions match TRBD2. Germline V gene sequence: CDR1 MDHEN, CDR2 SYDVKM. The CDR3 sequence is 16 residues long. V was pared by 4 bases and J by 6 bases, with 11 bases of the junction left unmatched. CDR3 loop: CASSSAGGGAGNIQYF. Here the CDR3 DNA reads TGTGCCAGCAGTTCCGCCGGGGGGGGCGCTGGAAACATTCAGTACTTC.

This clone is a singleton in its sample. This chain connects TRBV27 to TRBJ2-7; 9 bases map to TRBD2. Looked up from germline, CDR1 is MNHEY and CDR2 is SMNVEV (reference sequence). CDR3 size: 15 residues. Losses at the gene ends were 5 bases for V and 0 bases for J; bases not matched to a gene: 5. The DNA for the CDR3 is TGTGCCAGCAGTATCAGCGGGAGGTCCTCCTACGAGCAGTACTTC. Amino acid sequence: CASSISGRSSYEQYF.

This chain links TRBV6-2 or TRBV6-3 with TRBJ2-7; D is possibly TRBD1 (6 bases). This CDR3 comprises 13 residues. Germline loops: CDR1 MNHEY, CDR2 SVGEGT. The V and J ends lost 5 bases and 1 base respectively, with 9 bases between them. This CDR3 reads CASSDRFSYEQYF. CDR3 bases: TGTGCCAGCAGTGACAGGTTTTCCTACGAGCAGTACTTC.

The chain carries TRBV19 and TRBJ2-7; D is unclear. Germline V gene sequence: CDR1 LNHDA, CDR2 SQIVND (reference sequence). V dropped 3 bases and J dropped 1 base, with 10 bases sitting between them. The CDR3 is 14 amino acids. CDR3 protein: CASSITSASYEQYF. The CDR3 DNA reads TGTGCCAGTAGTATCACCAGCGCTTCCTACGAGCAGTACTTC.

This clone was seen more than once but under ten times. The chain is built from TRBV18 and TRBJ2-7; 11 bases are a match to TRBD1. This CDR3 is built from 14 residues. With V trimmed by 6 bases and J by 2 bases, 3 bases remained unmatched. Germline CDR1 reads KGHSH; CDR2 reads LQKENI. The CDR3 DNA reads TGTGCCAGCTCCTGGGGACAGGGGGCCTACGAGCAGTACTTC. This gives the protein CASSWGQGAYEQYF.

This chain connects TRBV14 to TRBJ2-7; TRBD1 aligns across 8 bases. This CDR3 has 13 amino acids. The junction had 4 bases not matched to a gene; V was cut back by 4 bases and J by 5 bases. Germline values: CDR1 SGHDN, CDR2 FVKESK. The CDR3: CASSRDRQHEQYF. The CDR3, as DNA: TGTGCCAGCAGCCGGGACAGGCAACACGAGCAGTACTTC.

Comments on this clone: The same CDR3 can be traced to other DNA sequences in this sample. The chain couples TRBV2 to TRBJ1-1; D gene ambiguous. CDR1 SNHLY and CDR2 FYNNEI come from the germline V gene. CDR3 length: 13 residues. V lost 6 bases and J 1 base, leaving 9 bases between the germline ends. The CDR3: CASRETENTEAFF. Here the CDR3 DNA reads TGTGCCAGCAGGGAGACTGAGAACACTGAAGCTTTCTTT.

This chain joins TRBV7-2 and TRBJ2-7; tentative D call: TRBD2 (6 bases). Germline CDR1 SGHTA, CDR2 FQGNSA. The CDR3 covers 17 residues. V lost 6 bases and J lost 0, with 21 bases in between. The CDR3 DNA is TGTGCCAGCAGGGACCCCGGAGGGAGAGGGGCCTCCTACGAGCAGTACTTC. Translated: CASRDPGGRGASYEQYF.

This clone was found a few times. The V gene is TRBV7-2, the J gene TRBJ2-2, with 9 bases aligning to TRBD1. The CDR3 covers 15 residues. Germline values: CDR1 SGHTA, CDR2 FQGNSA. Trimming removed 5 bases from V and 5 bases from J; junction bases left unmatched: 6. As DNA, the CDR3 is TGTGCCAGCAGCATGACAGGGGGAGGGACCGGGGAGCTGTTTTTT. It translates to CASSMTGGGTGELFF.

V gene TRBV5-1 combines with J gene TRBJ2-7; D might be TRBD1 (5 bases). V dropped 0 bases and J dropped 3 bases, with 10 bases sitting between them. The length of the CDR3 is 14 residues. Germline V lookup: CDR1 SGHRS, CDR2 YFSETQ. This CDR3 is CASSLALGRYEQYF. The CDR3 DNA follows: TGCGCCAGCAGCTTGGCCCTGGGGCGCTACGAGCAGTACTTC.

Comment on this clone: Other nucleotide sequences in the sample specify the same CDR3. The rearrangement uses TRBV4-2 and TRBJ1-4; D may be TRBD1 (6 bases). This CDR3 is 14 amino acids long. Deletions cut 1 base from V and 5 bases from J, with 8 bases between. Germline V gene sequence: CDR1 LGHNA, CDR2 YNFKEQ. The CDR3 is CASSQVQGNEKLFF. CDR3 nucleotides: TGTGCCAGCAGCCAAGTCCAGGGGAATGAAAAACTGTTTTTT.

The chain has TRBV7-2 and TRBJ2-3, with D uncertain. The CDR3 has 13 amino acids. Germline CDR1 is SGHTA and CDR2 is FQGNSA. V was cut by 9 bases and J by 2 bases, with 12 bases left in between. This chain's CDR3 is CASNSGLTDTQYF. CDR3 nucleotide sequence: TGTGCCAGTAATAGTGGGCTCACAGATACGCAGTATTTT.